One and the same sample provided the 24 T cell receptor beta chains below, sequenced in a study of blood T cell repertoires in COVID-19. The repertoire was sequenced with immunoSEQ multiplex PCR; TCRdb's copy has only in-frame clones and lacks some. This sample yields roughly 200,000 clones, of which 85% to 90% are seen a single time; more than 5% belongs to the top ten. The sequenced sample was PBMCs or T cells enriched from blood (not recorded which). These receptors all come from a man aged 40-55 years who had recovered from COVID-19.

The CDR3 bases are TGTGCCAGTAGTAGCCCAGCGGGCAATGAGCAGTTCTTC. Residues: CASSSPAGNEQFF. The V and J genes are TRBV19 and TRBJ2-1; a weak D match, TRBD2 (6 bases). Per the germline V gene, CDR1 is LNHDA and CDR2 is SQIVND (reference sequence). The CDR3 runs to 13 residues. The ends were cut back, 4 bases at V and 6 bases at J, with 10 bases in the middle.

CDR3 in amino acids: CASSMLAGERNQPQHF. The DNA for the CDR3 is TGTGCCAGTAGTATGTTGGCAGGGGAACGCAATCAGCCCCAGCATTTT. This chain uses TRBV19 with TRBJ1-5; D might be TRBD1 (6 bases). The V end was cut by 3 bases, the J end by 2 bases, with 14 bases between. The CDR3 is 16 residues long. Germline CDR1 reads LNHDA; CDR2 reads SQIVND (reference sequence). Combining the CDR3 with reference TRBV19 and TRBJ1-5 gives the whole variable domain DGGITQSPKYLFRKEGQNVTLSCEQNLNHDAMYWYRQDPGQGLRLIYYSQIVNDFQKGDIAEGYSVSREKKESFPLTVTSAQKNPTAFYLCASSMLAGERNQPQHFGDGTRLSIL.

The sample holds a few counts of this clone. J is TRBJ1-2 and V is TRBV19; D remains ambiguous. Trimming cost V 3 bases and J 8 bases, with 7 bases left between them. The CDR3 totals 11 residues. Germline lookup yields CDR1 LNHDA and CDR2 SQIVND (reference sequence). As DNA, the CDR3 is TGTGCCAGTAGTATGCAGTTCGGCTACACCTTC. This encodes CASSMQFGYTF.

The J gene is TRBJ2-7, the V gene TRBV19; possible D gene TRBD1, 6 bases. This CDR3 is 13 amino acids long. V was pared by 5 bases and J by 2 bases, with 10 bases between. The V gene's germline CDR1 is LNHDA and CDR2 SQIVND (reference sequence). In DNA form, the CDR3 reads TGTGCCAGTAGTCCGGGACAAGCCTACGAGCAGTACTTC. Amino acids: CASSPGQAYEQYF.

The chain joins TRBV5-4 to TRBJ2-5, with 10 bases fitting TRBD1. The germline gives CDR1 SGHNT, CDR2 YYREEE (reference sequence). V was clipped by 4 bases and J by 5 bases; unmatched bases: 8. This CDR3 has 15 residues. In nucleotides, the CDR3 is TGTGCCAGCAGCCAACGGACAGGGGGGAAGGAGACCCAGTACTTC. It yields the protein CASSQRTGGKETQYF.

V is TRBV7-9 and J is TRBJ1-2, with TRBD1 identical over 7 bases. The V gene end was trimmed by 3 bases and the J gene end by 6 bases; junction bases not matched to a gene: 4. Germline CDR1 SEHNR, CDR2 FQNEAQ (reference sequence). This CDR3 has 13 residues. The CDR3 nucleotides read TGTGCCAGCAGCTTGGAGGGGGCCCATGGCTACACCTTC. Translated, it gives CASSLEGAHGYTF.

The chain uses TRBV5-1 and TRBJ1-2; D remains ambiguous. V lost 0 bases and J 8 bases, leaving 14 bases between the germline ends. The CDR3 is made up of 14 amino acids. Germline CDR1 reads SGHRS; CDR2 reads YFSETQ. The DNA for the CDR3 is TGCGCCAGCAGCTTGGGACAAACTGGTTACGGCTACACCTTC. Translated: CASSLGQTGYGYTF.

The chain joins TRBV11-2 to TRBJ2-3; D ambiguous. Trimming shortened V by 0 bases and J by 5 bases, and 12 bases separated the two germline ends. Germline assignment: CDR1 SGHAT and CDR2 FQNNGV. This CDR3 is built from 15 residues. The CDR3, as DNA: TGTGCCAGCAGCTTAGATCCGTCGTACGGAGATACGCAGTATTTT. Protein sequence: CASSLDPSYGDTQYF. Combining the CDR3 with reference TRBV11-2 and TRBJ2-3 gives the whole variable domain EAGVAQSPRYKIIEKRQSVAFWCNPISGHATLYWYQQILGQGPKLLIQFQNNGVVDDSQLPKDRFSAERLKGVDSTLKIQPAKLEDSAVYLCASSLDPSYGDTQYFGPGTRLTVL.

The rearrangement links TRBV19 to TRBJ1-6; the D gene is possibly TRBD1 (5 bases). The V gene's germline CDR1 is LNHDA and CDR2 SQIVND (reference sequence). The CDR3 sequence is 17 residues long. Trimming removed 3 bases at V and 1 base at J, with 13 bases between. CDR3 sequence: CASSILGAGSYNSPLHF. CDR3 coding DNA: TGTGCCAGTAGTATTCTTGGGGCTGGGTCCTATAATTCACCCCTCCACTTT.

The chain couples TRBV10-3 to TRBJ1-1; possibly TRBD1 for D (6 bases). V lost 5 bases, J lost 0 bases, and 10 bases lay in between. The CDR3 runs 14 residues. From germline, CDR1 is ENHRY and CDR2 SYGVKD. CDR3 sequence (DNA): TGTGCCATCAGTATCACAGGGATGAACACTGAAGCTTTCTTT. Translation gives CAISITGMNTEAFF.

The rearrangement uses TRBV5-6 and TRBJ1-1, with D unclear. V was pared by 2 bases and J by 3 bases, with 8 bases between. There are 13 residues in the CDR3. The germline gives CDR1 SGHDT, CDR2 YYEEEE. The CDR3 sequence is CASSFSLDTEAFF. CDR3 in DNA: TGTGCCAGCAGCTTCTCACTGGACACTGAAGCTTTCTTT. Full variable domain (rest looked up from reference TRBV5-6 and TRBJ1-1): DAGVTQSPTHLIKTRGQQVTLRCSPKSGHDTVSWYQQALGQGPQFIFQYYEEEERQRGNFPDRFSGHQFPNYSSELNVNALLLGDSALYLCASSFSLDTEAFFGQGTRLTVV.

The J gene is TRBJ2-7, the V gene TRBV29-1; perhaps TRBD2 as D (7 bases). The CDR3 totals 13 residues. Trimming took off 2 bases at V and 5 bases at J, with 13 bases between the two ends. Germline V lookup: CDR1 SQVTM, CDR2 ANQGSEA. CDR3 loop: CSVENGGGHEQYF. The CDR3 nucleotides read TGCAGCGTTGAAAATGGGGGGGGCCACGAGCAGTACTTC.

This rearrangement joins TRBV11-3 to TRBJ1-1, with D unresolved. CDR3 length equals 14 residues. Germline CDR1 SGHNT, CDR2 YENEEA. V shed 4 bases and J shed 10 bases, with 19 bases lying between them. CDR3 bases: TGTGCCAGCAGCTCCCCCGGGGTGGGATTCGTAGCTTTCTTT. It encodes CASSSPGVGFVAFF.

The genes are TRBV7-6 and TRBJ2-7; TRBD2 aligns across 10 bases. The J segment lost 4 bases and the V segment lost 2 bases, leaving 8 bases of the junction unmatched. This CDR3 is built from 16 residues. The germline CDR1 and CDR2 sequences are SGHVS and FNYEAQ. The CDR3 DNA is TGTGCCAGCAGCTTAAGAGGACTAGCGGAGATATACGAGCAGTACTTC. It translates to CASSLRGLAEIYEQYF.

V and J are TRBV19 and TRBJ1-2, with TRBD1 matching over 8 bases. This CDR3 has 14 residues. Germline-derived CDR1 and CDR2 are LNHDA and SQIVND (reference sequence). V shed 3 bases and J 6 bases; nucleotides not matched to a gene: 6. The CDR3 coding sequence is TGTGCCAGTAGTATCAGGACAGGGAGAAATGGCTACACCTTC. Amino acids: CASSIRTGRNGYTF.

DNA of the CDR3: TGTGCCAGCAGTGAATATGGAGCCGGGGAGCTGTTTTTT. This codes for CASSEYGAGELFF. The chain joins TRBV25-1 to TRBJ2-2; unclear D gene. Germline CDR1 is MGHDK and CDR2 is SYGVNS. Trimming left V 0 bases short and J 6 bases short, with 5 bases between. The CDR3 has 13 amino acids. Based on the CDR3 plus reference TRBV25-1 and TRBJ2-2, the full variable domain is EADIYQTPRYLVIGTGKKITLECSQTMGHDKMYWYQQDPGMELHLIHYSYGVNSTEKGDLSSESTVSRIRTEHFPLTLESARPSHTSQYLCASSEYGAGELFFGEGSRLTVL.

V gene TRBV20-1 combines with J gene TRBJ1-1; a possible D gene is TRBD1 (6 bases). V was cut by 6 bases and J by 9 bases, with 11 bases left in between. CDR1 and CDR2 from the germline V gene are DFQATT and SNEGSKA (reference sequence). The length of the CDR3 is 10 residues. DNA of the CDR3: TGCAGTGCAGACAGGTCGAAAGCTTTCTTT. Amino acids: CSADRSKAFF.

The chain employs TRBV18 and TRBJ1-2; D unclear. In germline, CDR1 is KGHSH, CDR2 LQKENI. CDR3 length: 11 amino acids. With 6 bases removed from V and 3 bases from J, the gap between germline ends came to 5 bases. The chain's CDR3 is CASSVDYGYTF. CDR3 nucleotides: TGTGCCAGCTCGGTAGACTATGGCTACACCTTC.

This rearrangement joins TRBV19 to TRBJ1-4, with D perhaps TRBD1 (6 bases). The CDR3 loop spans 14 amino acids. Germline assignment: CDR1 LNHDA and CDR2 SQIVND (reference sequence). The germline V and J ends were trimmed by 6 bases and 8 bases, with 16 bases remaining between them. CDR3 in amino acids: CASSRVGGEEKLFF. The CDR3 DNA sequence: TGTGCCAGTAGCCGCGTAGGGGGGGAGGAAAAACTGTTTTTT.

The chain links TRBV27 to TRBJ2-1; TRBD2 matches 8 bases. Trimming removed 3 bases from V and 8 bases from J; junction bases left unmatched: 6. Germline V lookup: CDR1 MNHEY, CDR2 SMNVEV (reference sequence). The CDR3 totals 14 residues. As DNA, the CDR3 is TGTGCCAGCAGTTTGGGGCTAGCGGGCGATGAGCAGTTCTTC. This codes for CASSLGLAGDEQFF.

This rearrangement joins TRBV4-1 to TRBJ1-5; D perhaps matches TRBD1 (6 bases). V was pared by 1 base and J by 9 bases, with 13 bases between. Germline V gene lookup returns CDR1 MGHRA and CDR2 YSYEKL. CDR3 length: 14 amino acids. Written as DNA, the CDR3 is TGCGCCAGCAGCCAAGGGAGTAGGGGGTCGCCCCAGCATTTT. Amino acid sequence: CASSQGSRGSPQHF.

This clone was observed many times. The genes are TRBV10-2 and TRBJ1-6; 8 bases agree with TRBD1. V shed 8 bases, J shed 6 bases, and the junction held 0 bases outside the gene matches. Germline CDR1 reads WSHSY; CDR2 reads SAAADI. There are 12 residues in the CDR3. The CDR3 is CASGQGNSPLHF. The CDR3 nucleotides are TGCGCCAGCGGACAGGGTAATTCACCCCTCCACTTT.

V is TRBV19 and J is TRBJ2-1; D may be TRBD2 (6 bases). The CDR3 covers 15 residues. Germline CDR1 reads LNHDA; CDR2 reads SQIVND (reference sequence). V was cut by 3 bases and J by 4 bases, with 13 bases left in between. The CDR3 loop is CASSMGLARYNEQFF. The CDR3 bases are TGTGCCAGTAGTATGGGGCTAGCGAGATACAATGAGCAGTTCTTC.

The V and J genes are TRBV12-2 and TRBJ1-5; the table's TRBD1 call for D was not verified on the DNA. TRBV12-2 is a listed pseudogene. The CDR3 is 15 residues long. CDR3 in DNA: TGTGCAAGTCGCTTCCCTGGGACAGTCAATCAGCCCCAGCATTTT. It is translated as CASRFPGTVNQPQHF.